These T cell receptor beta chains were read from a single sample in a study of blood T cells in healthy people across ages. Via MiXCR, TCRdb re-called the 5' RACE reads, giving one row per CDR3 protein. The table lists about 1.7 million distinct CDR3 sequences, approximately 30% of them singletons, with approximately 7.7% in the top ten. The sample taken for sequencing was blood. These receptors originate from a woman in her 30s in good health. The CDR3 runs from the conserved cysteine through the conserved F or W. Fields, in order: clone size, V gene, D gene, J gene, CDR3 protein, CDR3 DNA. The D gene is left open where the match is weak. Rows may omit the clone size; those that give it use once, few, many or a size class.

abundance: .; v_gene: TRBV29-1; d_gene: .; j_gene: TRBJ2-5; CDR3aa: CSIDRQADETQYF; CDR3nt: TGCAGCATTGACCGGCAGGCCGATGAGACCCAGTACTTC
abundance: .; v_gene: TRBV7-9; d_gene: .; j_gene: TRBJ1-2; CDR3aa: CATLRSDIRGVQYGYTF; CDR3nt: TGTGCTACCCTCAGGAGTGACATTAGAGGGGTGCAATATGGCTACACCTTC
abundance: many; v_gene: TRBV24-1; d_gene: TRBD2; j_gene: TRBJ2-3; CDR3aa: CATSDPGLGFTDTQYF; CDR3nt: TGTGCCACCAGTGATCCGGGACTAGGGTTCACAGATACGCAGTATTTT
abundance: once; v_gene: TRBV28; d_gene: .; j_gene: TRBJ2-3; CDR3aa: CASGRDVVEGTQYF; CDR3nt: TGTGCCAGCGGACGGGACGTCGTGGAAGGAACGCAGTATTTT
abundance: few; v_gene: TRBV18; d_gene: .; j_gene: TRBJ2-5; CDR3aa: CASSPGQGSSETQYF; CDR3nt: TGTGCCAGCTCACCGGGGCAGGGGAGTTCGGAGACCCAGTACTTC
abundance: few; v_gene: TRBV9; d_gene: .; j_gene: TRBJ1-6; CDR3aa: CASSPRGGDNSPLHF; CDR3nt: TGTGCCAGCAGCCCCCGGGGGGGGGATAATTCACCCCTCCACTTT
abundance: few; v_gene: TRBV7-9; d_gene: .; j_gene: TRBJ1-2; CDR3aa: CASSLPVRGGYTF; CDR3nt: TGTGCCAGCAGCTTACCCGTTAGGGGGGGCTACACCTTC
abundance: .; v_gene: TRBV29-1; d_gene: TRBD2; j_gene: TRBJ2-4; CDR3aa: CGVEISGGLRNIQYF; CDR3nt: TGCGGCGTTGAAATTAGCGGGGGGCTAAGAAACATTCAGTACTTC
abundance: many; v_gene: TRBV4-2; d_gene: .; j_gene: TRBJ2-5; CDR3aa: CASSRLARSEQETQYF; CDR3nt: TGTGCCAGCAGCCGTCTCGCTAGATCGGAGCAAGAGACCCAGTACTTC
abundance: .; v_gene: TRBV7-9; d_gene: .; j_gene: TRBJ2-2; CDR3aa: CASSLGSRSSHTGELFF; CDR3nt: TGTGCCAGCAGCTTAGGGAGTCGGAGCAGTCACACCGGGGAGCTGTTTTTT
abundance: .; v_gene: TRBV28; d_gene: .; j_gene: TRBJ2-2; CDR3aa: CASSLSGVNTGELFF; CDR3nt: TGTGCCAGCAGTTTATCCGGGGTGAACACCGGGGAGCTGTTTTTT
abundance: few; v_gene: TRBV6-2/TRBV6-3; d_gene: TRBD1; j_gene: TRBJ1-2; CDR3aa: CATRQGAGYGYTF; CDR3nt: TGTGCCACCCGACAGGGGGCTGGCTATGGCTACACCTTC
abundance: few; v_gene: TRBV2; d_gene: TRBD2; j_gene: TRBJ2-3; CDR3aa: CANSGSGTDTQYF; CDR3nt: TGTGCCAACAGCGGGAGTGGGACAGATACGCAGTATTTT
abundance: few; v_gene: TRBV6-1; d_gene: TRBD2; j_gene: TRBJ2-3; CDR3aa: CASRVSGGRDTQYF; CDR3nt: TGTGCCAGCAGAGTCAGCGGGGGGAGGGATACGCAGTATTTT
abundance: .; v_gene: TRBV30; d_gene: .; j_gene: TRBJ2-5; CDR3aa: CAWSSAPRGAQETQYF; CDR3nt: TGTGCCTGGAGTTCGGCCCCCAGGGGCGCCCAAGAGACCCAGTACTTC
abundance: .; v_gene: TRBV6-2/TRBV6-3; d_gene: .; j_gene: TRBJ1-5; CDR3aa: CASSPRQKNQPQHF; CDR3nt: TGTGCCAGCAGTCCGAGGCAGAAAAATCAGCCCCAGCATTTT
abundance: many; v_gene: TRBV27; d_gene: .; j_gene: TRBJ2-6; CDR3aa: CASSLVGVRDRTLWANVLTF; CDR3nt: TGTGCCAGCAGTTTAGTTGGGGTGCGCGACAGGACCCTCTGGGCCAACGTCCTGACTTTC
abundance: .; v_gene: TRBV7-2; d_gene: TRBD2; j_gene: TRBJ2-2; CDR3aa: CASSAGGPPGELFF; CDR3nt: TGTGCCAGCAGCGCGGGGGGGCCTCCCGGGGAGCTGTTTTTT
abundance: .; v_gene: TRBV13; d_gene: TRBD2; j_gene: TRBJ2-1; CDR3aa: CASSRRTSGDNEQFF; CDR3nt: TGTGCCAGCAGCCGACGGACTAGCGGGGACAATGAGCAGTTCTTC
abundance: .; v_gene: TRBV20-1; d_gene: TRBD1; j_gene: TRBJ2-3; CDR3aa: CSAGLMTGSTDTQYF; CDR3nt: TGCAGTGCTGGGCTAATGACAGGGAGCACAGATACGCAGTATTTT
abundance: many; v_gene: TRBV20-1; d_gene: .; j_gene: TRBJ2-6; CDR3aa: CSAREQESGANVLTF; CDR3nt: TGCAGTGCTAGAGAACAGGAGTCTGGGGCCAACGTCCTGACTTTC
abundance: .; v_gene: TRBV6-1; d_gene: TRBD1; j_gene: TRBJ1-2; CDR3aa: CASSETGGVGYGYTF; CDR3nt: TGTGCCAGCAGTGAAACAGGGGGCGTCGGCTATGGCTACACCTTC
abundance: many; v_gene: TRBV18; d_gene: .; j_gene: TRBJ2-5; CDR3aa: CASSASGTQETQYF; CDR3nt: TGTGCCAGCTCCGCCTCAGGCACGCAAGAGACCCAGTACTTC
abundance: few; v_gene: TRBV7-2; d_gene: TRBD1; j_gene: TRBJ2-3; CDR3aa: CASSLTGTGGYF; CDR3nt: TGTGCCAGCAGCCTCACCGGGACAGGGGGGTATTTT
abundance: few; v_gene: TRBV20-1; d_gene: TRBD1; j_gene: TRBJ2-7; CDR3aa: CSVVNNRGPHEQYF; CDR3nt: TGCAGTGTAGTGAATAACAGGGGACCCCACGAGCAGTACTTC
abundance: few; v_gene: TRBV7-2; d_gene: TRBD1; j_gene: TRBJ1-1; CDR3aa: CASSLYGTEYEAFF; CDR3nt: TGTGCCAGCAGCTTATATGGGACAGAATACGAAGCTTTCTTT
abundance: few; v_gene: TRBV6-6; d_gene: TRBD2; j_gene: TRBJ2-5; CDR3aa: CASSYSGTCGRWETQYF; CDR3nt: TGTGCCAGCAGTTACTCGGGGACTTGCGGGAGATGGGAGACCCAGTACTTC
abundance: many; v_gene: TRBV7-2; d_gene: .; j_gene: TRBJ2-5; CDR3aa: CASSLAGEGETQYF; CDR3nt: TGTGCCAGCAGCTTAGCGGGAGAGGGAGAGACCCAGTACTTC
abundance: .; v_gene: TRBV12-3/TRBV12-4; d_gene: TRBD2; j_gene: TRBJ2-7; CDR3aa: CASSSSGRAEEQYF; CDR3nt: TGTGCCAGCAGTTCAAGCGGGAGGGCCGAAGAGCAGTACTTC
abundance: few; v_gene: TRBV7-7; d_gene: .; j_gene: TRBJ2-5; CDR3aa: CASSSVRRDGEETQYF; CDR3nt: TGTGCCAGCAGCTCAGTTCGTCGGGACGGTGAGGAGACCCAGTACTTC
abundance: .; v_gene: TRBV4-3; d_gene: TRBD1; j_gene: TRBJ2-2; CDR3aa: CASSQDRGTDGELFF; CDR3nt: TGCGCCAGCAGCCAGGACAGGGGAACGGACGGGGAGCTGTTTTTT
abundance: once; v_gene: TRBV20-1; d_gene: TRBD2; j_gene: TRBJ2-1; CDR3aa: CSAPTMGGDLHVHEQFF; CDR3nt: TGCAGTGCTCCAACTATGGGGGGGGACTTACACGTCCATGAGCAGTTCTTC
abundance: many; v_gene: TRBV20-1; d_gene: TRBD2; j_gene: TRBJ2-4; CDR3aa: CSAVTSGVNIQYF; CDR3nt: TGCAGTGCGGTGACTAGCGGGGTAAACATTCAGTACTTC
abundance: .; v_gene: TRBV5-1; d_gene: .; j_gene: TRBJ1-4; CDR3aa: CAGSWETGDSEKLFF; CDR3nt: TGCGCCGGCAGCTGGGAGACAGGAGATAGTGAAAAACTGTTTTTT
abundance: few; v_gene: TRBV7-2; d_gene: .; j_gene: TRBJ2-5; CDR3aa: CASSLQMASRETQYF; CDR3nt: TGTGCCAGCAGCTTACAGATGGCGTCTCGGGAGACCCAGTACTTC
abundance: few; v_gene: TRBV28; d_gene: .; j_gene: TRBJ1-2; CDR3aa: CASYIQAGNYGYTF; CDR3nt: TGTGCCAGCTACATCCAGGCGGGTAACTATGGCTACACCTTC
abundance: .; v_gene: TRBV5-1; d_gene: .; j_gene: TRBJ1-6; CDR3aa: CASRAEGYNSPLHF; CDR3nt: TGCGCCAGCAGGGCCGAGGGCTATAATTCACCCCTCCACTTT
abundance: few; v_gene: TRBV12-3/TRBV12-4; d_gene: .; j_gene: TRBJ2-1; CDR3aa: CASRGQGVYNEQFF; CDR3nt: TGTGCCAGCAGGGGGCAGGGCGTATACAATGAGCAGTTCTTC
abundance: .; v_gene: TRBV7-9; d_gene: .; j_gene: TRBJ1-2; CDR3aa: CAGRGPGDDYGYTF; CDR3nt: TGTGCCGGCAGAGGTCCAGGGGATGACTATGGCTACACCTTC
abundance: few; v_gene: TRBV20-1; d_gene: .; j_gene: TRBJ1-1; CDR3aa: CSARVGVLGTFF; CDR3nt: TGCAGTGCCCGCGTGGGAGTGTTGGGAACTTTCTTT
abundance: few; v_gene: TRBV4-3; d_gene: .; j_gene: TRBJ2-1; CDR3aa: CASSQDRLSSYNEQFF; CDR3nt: TGCGCCAGCAGCCAAGATAGACTTAGCTCCTACAATGAGCAGTTCTTC
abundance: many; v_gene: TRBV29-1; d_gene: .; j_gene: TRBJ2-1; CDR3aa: CSVVKDLNEQFF; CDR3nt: TGCAGCGTTGTCAAGGACCTCAATGAGCAGTTCTTC
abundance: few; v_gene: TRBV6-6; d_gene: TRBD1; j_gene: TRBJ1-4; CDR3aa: CASSYSGRGRTNEKLFF; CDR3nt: TGTGCCAGCAGTTACTCGGGCAGGGGGCGTACTAATGAAAAACTGTTTTTT
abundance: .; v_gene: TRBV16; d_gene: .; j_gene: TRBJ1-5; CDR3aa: CASSQGINQPQHF; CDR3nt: TGTGCCAGCAGCCAGGGGATCAATCAGCCCCAGCATTTT
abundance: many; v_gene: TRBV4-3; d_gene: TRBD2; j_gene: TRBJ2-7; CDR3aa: CASSQEGTSGSYEQYF; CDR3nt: TGCGCCAGCAGCCAAGAGGGGACTAGCGGGAGTTACGAGCAGTACTTC
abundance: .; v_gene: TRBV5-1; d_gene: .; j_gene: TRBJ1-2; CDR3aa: CASSDEGIPYGYTF; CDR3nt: TGCGCCAGCAGCGACGAGGGGATCCCCTATGGCTACACCTTC
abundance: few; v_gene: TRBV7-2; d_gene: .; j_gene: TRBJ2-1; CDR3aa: CASSLGFTGFPHNEQFF; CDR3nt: TGTGCCAGCAGCTTAGGGTTTACGGGGTTCCCCCACAATGAGCAGTTCTTC
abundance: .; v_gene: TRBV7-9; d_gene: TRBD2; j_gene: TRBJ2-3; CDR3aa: CASAPGGTSTDTQYF; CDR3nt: TGTGCCAGTGCGCCGGGAGGAACTAGCACAGATACGCAGTATTTT
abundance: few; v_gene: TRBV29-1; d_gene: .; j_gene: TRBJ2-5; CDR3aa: CSVVTGAQTQYF; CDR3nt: TGCAGCGTTGTAACGGGAGCCCAGACCCAGTACTTC
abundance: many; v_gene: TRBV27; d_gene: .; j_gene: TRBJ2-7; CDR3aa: CASRGQSLLYEQYF; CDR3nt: TGTGCCAGCAGAGGACAGTCTCTTCTCTACGAGCAGTACTTC